Following are 21 T cell receptor beta chains from one sample sequenced in a study of T cell responses to AZD1222 COVID-19 vaccine. The repertoire was sequenced with immunoSEQ multiplex PCR; TCRdb's copy has only in-frame clones and lacks some. The sample carries around 110,000 clones, approximately 90% recorded once. Sequences were derived from peripheral blood, sampled 28 days after the second AZD1222 dose. These receptors all stem from an adult who received the AZD1222 COVID-19 vaccine.

V is TRBV7-6 and J is TRBJ2-2; TRBD2 matches 8 bases. Germline CDR1 reads SGHVS; CDR2 reads FNYEAQ. Trimming at V came to 2 bases and at J to 6 bases, leaving 14 bases not matched to a gene. This CDR3 has 18 residues. This CDR3 is CASSLKTSVRAGAGELFF. CDR3 sequence (DNA): TGTGCCAGCAGCTTAAAGACTAGCGTTCGAGCAGGGGCCGGGGAGCTGTTTTTT.

The chain links TRBV12-2 to TRBJ1-1; the table names TRBD1, a call not compared with the DNA. TRBV12-2 is a known pseudogene. The CDR3 consists of 15 residues. CDR3 sequence: CASRPRQGKDTEAFF. CDR3 sequence (DNA): TGTGCAAGTCGCCCGAGACAGGGGAAGGACACTGAAGCTTTCTTT.

This CDR3 reads CASSLFGNTEAFF. DNA for the CDR3: TGTGCCAGCAGCTTATTTGGGAACACTGAAGCTTTCTTT. V usage is TRBV7-8 and J usage is TRBJ1-1; D gene uncertain. Trimming took 2 bases from V and 1 from J, leaving 5 bases between them. The CDR3 is 13 residues long. CDR1 and CDR2 (germline): SGHVS, FQNEAQ.

The rearrangement joins TRBV29-1 to TRBJ1-2, with no clear D. The V gene lost 4 bases and the J gene lost 0 bases, with 9 bases spanning the gap. The germline CDR1 and CDR2 sequences are SQVTM and ANQGSEA. This CDR3 comprises 13 residues. This CDR3 reads CSVARGPNYGYTF. The DNA of the CDR3 is TGCAGCGTTGCGCGGGGTCCTAACTATGGCTACACCTTC.

This chain uses TRBV5-4 with TRBJ2-3; 9 bases map to TRBD2. This CDR3 region has 15 residues. V lost 4 bases, J lost 4 bases, and 7 bases stayed unmatched. Germline loops: CDR1 SGHNT, CDR2 YYREEE (reference sequence). The chain's CDR3 is CASSGGTSMPDTQYF. CDR3 DNA: TGTGCCAGCAGCGGCGGGACTAGCATGCCAGATACGCAGTATTTT.

The J gene is TRBJ2-3, the V gene TRBV6-5; 8 nucleotides line up with TRBD1. Germline V gene sequence: CDR1 MNHEY, CDR2 SVGAGI. V gave up 3 bases and J gave up 5 bases; unmatched junction bases: 4. This CDR3 has 14 amino acids. The CDR3 reads CASSYRQGLDTQYF. The CDR3 DNA reads as TGTGCCAGCAGTTATAGACAGGGGTTAGATACGCAGTATTTT.

The V call is TRBV9, the J call TRBJ1-1; maybe TRBD1 (5 bases). The CDR3 runs 16 residues. Germline V gives CDR1 SGDLS, CDR2 YYNGEE. Trimming removed 3 bases at V and 0 bases at J, with 15 bases between. CDR3: CASSARGGRMNTEAFF. In nucleotides, the CDR3 is TGTGCCAGCAGCGCCCGCGGGGGACGCATGAACACTGAAGCTTTCTTT.

The sample holds a few counts of this clone. The chain links TRBV12-5 to TRBJ2-2; D is unclear. Germline V gives CDR1 LGHNT, CDR2 FRNRAP. This CDR3 is built from 14 residues. V was cut by 5 bases and J by 5 bases, with 12 bases left in between. The CDR3 bases are TGTGCTAGTGGTACCACCGGGTGGACCGGGGAGCTGTTTTTT. Translating it yields CASGTTGWTGELFF.

V gene TRBV28 combines with J gene TRBJ2-7; 7 bases match TRBD2. CDR1 is MDHEN and CDR2 is SYDVKM in the germline V gene. The V gene end was trimmed by 7 bases and the J gene end by 3 bases; junction bases not matched to a gene: 12. The CDR3 totals 15 residues. As DNA, the CDR3 is TGTGCCAGCACCGGGCGGGGGAGTCGGGGCTACGAGCAGTACTTC. It specifies CASTGRGSRGYEQYF.

V gene TRBV5-4 combines with J gene TRBJ2-2, with 8 bases lining up with TRBD1. CDR1 is SGHNT and CDR2 is YYREEE in the germline V gene (reference sequence). V was clipped by 0 bases and J by 7 bases; unmatched bases: 8. The CDR3 totals 16 residues. CDR3 DNA: TGTGCCAGCAGCTTGGATCAGGGGGCCGGAGTCGGGGAGCTGTTTTTT. Protein: CASSLDQGAGVGELFF.

The chain is built from TRBV18 and TRBJ2-7; no reliable D call. Looked up from germline, CDR1 is KGHSH and CDR2 is LQKENI. There are 13 residues in the CDR3. V was trimmed by 0 bases and J by 6 bases, leaving 9 bases between them. In DNA form, the CDR3 reads TGTGCCAGCTCACCACCGACGAGAGCCGAGCAGTACTTC. This codes for CASSPPTRAEQYF.

The V call is TRBV11-1, the J call TRBJ1-2, with a possible D match to TRBD1 (5 bases). The length of the CDR3 is 13 residues. Germline V lookup: CDR1 SGHAT, CDR2 FQDESV (reference sequence). V was pared by 4 bases and J by 8 bases, with 14 bases between. The CDR3 sequence is CASSSAGSSGYTF. The DNA of the CDR3 is TGTGCCAGCAGCTCAGCAGGGAGCTCGGGCTACACCTTC.

The chain recombines TRBV6-4 with TRBJ1-1; unclear D gene. The CDR3 runs to 13 residues. The V and J ends lost 6 bases and 1 base respectively, with 9 bases between them. Germline CDR1 MRHNA, CDR2 SNTAGT. Written as DNA, the CDR3 is TGTGCCAGCAGGTCTACACAGAACACTGAAGCTTTCTTT. Residues: CASRSTQNTEAFF.

V gene TRBV15 combines with J gene TRBJ2-3; D uncertain. Germline loops: CDR1 LNHNV, CDR2 YYDKDF (reference sequence). V lost 1 base to trimming and J lost 2 bases, with 7 bases between them. The CDR3 loop spans 14 amino acids. The CDR3, as DNA: TGTGCCACCAGCAGAGGAGCTAACACAGATACGCAGTATTTT. The encoded protein is CATSRGANTDTQYF.

This clone has only one observation. The genes are TRBV4-1 and TRBJ1-3; no definite D call. Germline V lookup: CDR1 MGHRA, CDR2 YSYEKL. Trimming shortened V by 3 bases and J by 2 bases, and 26 bases separated the two germline ends. This CDR3 spans 20 amino acids. CDR3 nucleotides: TGCGCCAGCAGCCAGAGACCTCCGGGTCAGGAGGTGGCCGCTGGAAACACCATATATTTT. Translating gives CASSQRPPGQEVAAGNTIYF.

V and J are TRBV4-2 and TRBJ1-1; D might be TRBD1 (6 bases). The CDR3 has 14 amino acids. V lost 4 bases to trimming and J lost 1 base, with 10 bases between them. CDR1 LGHNA and CDR2 YNFKEQ come from the germline V gene. The CDR3 region has the DNA TGTGCCAGCAGCCCTTCACAGGGGAACACTGAAGCTTTCTTT. Translating gives CASSPSQGNTEAFF.

The CDR3 reads CASSLAGQAGGLLRELFF. The DNA for the CDR3 is TGCGCCAGCAGCCTCGCCGGACAGGCTGGGGGTCTTTTAAGGGAGCTGTTTTTT. The chain joins TRBV4-1 to TRBJ2-2; TRBD1 matches at 7 bases. This CDR3 comprises 18 residues. The germline V gene encodes CDR1 MGHRA and CDR2 YSYEKL. V trimming: 4 bases; J trimming: 9 bases; junction bases outside the gene matches: 20.

This chain connects TRBV4-1 to TRBJ1-3; D is possibly TRBD1 (5 bases). V lost 0 bases to trimming and J lost 8 bases, with 14 bases between them. CDR3 size: 15 residues. Looked up from germline, CDR1 is MGHRA and CDR2 is YSYEKL. The CDR3 region is CASSQEPGAADTIYF. CDR3 nucleotide sequence: TGCGCCAGCAGCCAAGAGCCTGGGGCTGCGGACACCATATATTTT.

The rearrangement links TRBV28 to TRBJ2-3; the match to TRBD2 covers 7 bases. There are 17 residues in the CDR3. CDR1 is MDHEN and CDR2 is SYDVKM in the germline V gene. Trimming at V came to 6 bases and at J to 2 bases, leaving 14 bases not matched to a gene. In DNA form, the CDR3 reads TGTGCCAGCAGCTCCAACGAATGGGAGGGATACACAGATACGCAGTATTTT. This encodes CASSSNEWEGYTDTQYF.

This clone was recorded once. CDR3 protein: CATSDFQGRQFF. CDR3 sequence (DNA): TGTGCCACCAGTGATTTCCAGGGCAGACAGTTCTTC. The V gene is TRBV24-1, the J gene TRBJ2-1; perhaps TRBD1 as D (5 bases). Per germline, CDR1 KGHDR and CDR2 SFDVKD. Trimming shortened V by 1 base and J by 13 bases, and 10 bases separated the two germline ends. This CDR3 spans 12 amino acids.

This clone was seen a single time. This rearrangement joins TRBV6-2 or TRBV6-3 to TRBJ2-3, with D possibly TRBD1 on 5 matching bases. This CDR3 has 15 amino acids. V shed 0 bases and J shed 2 bases, with 9 bases lying between them. CDR1 is MNHEY, CDR2 SVGEGT, per germline. This chain's CDR3 is CASSYSTANTDTQYF. The CDR3 DNA follows: TGTGCCAGCAGTTACTCGACAGCGAACACAGATACGCAGTATTTT.